This section outlines one T cell receptor (beta chain) sequence together with its context. In the authors' methods: Reference gene primer amplification gave estimated nucleated cell counts. TCRdb's table, derived via immunoSEQ multiplex PCR, lists solely in-frame clones and lacks some. V and J calls plus clone size are reproduced from that table; the DNA served to infer D and trimming. Of 150,000 or so clones in the sample, around 83% were seen once. These data are taken from a study of blood T cell repertoires in COVID-19. Study-wide background: Italy, Spain and the United States were the sources of the convalescent and acute COVID-19 samples. Sample material is recorded as cDNA or gDNA derived from T cells, B-cell-depleted T cells, or PBMCs.

From germline, CDR1 is SQVTM and CDR2 ANQGSEA. The CDR3 extends over 16 amino acids. Unmatched junction bases numbered 6, after V lost 2 bases and J lost 0 bases. This TCR was sampled from a woman in her forties or fifties with acute or convalescent COVID-19. Sequencing used peripheral blood. The chain links TRBV29-1 to TRBJ2-1; TRBD2 matches 8 bases. CDR3 sequence (DNA): TGCAGCGTTGAATTCGGGGGGGCTAGCTCCTACAATGAGCAGTTCTTC. It specifies CSVEFGGASSYNEQFF.